These 5 T cell receptor beta chains share one sample of origin, sequenced in a study of blood T cells in healthy people across ages (dated by TCRdb to between 2014 and 2017). The library relied on 5' RACE. Sequencing instrument: Illumina HiSeq 2500. A second 7 to 11 cycle PCR used a sample-barcoded 5' primer and a J-beta primer mix. The raw public reads went through TCRdb reprocessing: fastp at Q25, MiXCR clone calling, in-frame beta chains kept. Duplicate CDR3 protein sequences are folded into a single record with the most common DNA and genes. The sample table lists 700,000 or so distinct CDR3 sequences, approximately 21% of them with a count of one. The top ten hold around 22% of the sample. Sequencing was performed on blood. All receptors derive from a man in his sixties or seventies in good health.

Points on this clonotype: One end of the junction fails to match germline, which may point to a read error. The rearrangement uses TRBV7-8 and TRBJ1-1; tentative D call: TRBD1 (5 bases). The CDR3 extends over 15 amino acids. Germline V gene lookup returns CDR1 SGHVS and CDR2 FQNEAQ. CDR3: CASSLNMAGNPRALF. The CDR3 bases are TGTGCCAGCAGCTTGAATATGGCAGGGAACCCGAGAGCTCTCTTT.

In DNA, the CDR3 is TGTGCCAGCAGTGTACGTACAGGGGGCAAGAACTATGGCTACACCTTC. Encoded protein: CASSVRTGGKNYGYTF. The chain combines TRBV6-1 with TRBJ1-2, with 9 bases aligning to TRBD1. The germline gives CDR1 MNHNS, CDR2 SASEGT. The V gene end was trimmed by 4 bases and the J gene end by 2 bases; junction bases not matched to a gene: 8. The CDR3 sequence is 16 residues long.

This clonotype was seen only a few times. The rearrangement uses TRBV5-1 and TRBJ2-3, with 8 positions matching TRBD2. The CDR3 runs 14 residues. The V and J ends lost 4 bases and 4 bases, in that order; junction bases with no gene match: 5. Germline V CDR1 and CDR2: SGHRS, YFSETQ. CDR3 in amino acids: CASSVGGAADTQYF. The CDR3 DNA is TGCGCCAGCAGCGTCGGGGGGGCCGCAGATACGCAGTATTTT.

This clonotype showed up just a few times. The chain links TRBV6-5 to TRBJ2-7, with 10 bases matching TRBD2. The CDR3 runs 15 residues. The V gene end was trimmed by 2 bases and the J gene end by 1 base; junction bases not matched to a gene: 2. The germline V gene encodes CDR1 MNHEY and CDR2 SVGAGI. The CDR3 loop reads CASSYRAGGSYEQYV. DNA for the CDR3: TGTGCCAGCAGTTACCGAGCGGGAGGGTCCTACGAGCAGTACGTC.

This clonotype came up many times. The V call is TRBV24-1, the J call TRBJ2-4; D uncertain. CDR1 is KGHDR and CDR2 is SFDVKD in the germline V gene. The CDR3 is 15 residues long. Between the trimmed V and J ends, which lost 2 bases and 0 bases, there was a span of 7 bases. As DNA, the CDR3 is TGTGCCACCAGTGATTCGCAGCTAGCCAAAAACATTCAGTACTTC. Its translation is CATSDSQLAKNIQYF.